This T cell receptor (beta chain) was obtained from a study of blood T cell repertoires in COVID-19. Profiled with immunoSEQ multiplex PCR; TCRdb holds only in-frame clones, not every one. The repertoire holds fewer than 150,000 clones, 60% to 85% seen once, with 20% in the top ten. Per germline, CDR1 DFQATT and CDR2 SNEGSKA (reference sequence). The V end was cut by 4 bases, the J end by 5 bases, with 7 bases between. This CDR3 contains 11 residues. This receptor was obtained from a man of 80 years or more with acute or convalescent COVID-19. The chain recombines TRBV20-1 with TRBJ2-3; D might be TRBD2 (5 bases). The sample comprised peripheral blood. The CDR3 DNA follows: TGCAGTGCTATCACTAGAGATACGCAGTATTTT. Protein: CSAITRDTQYF.